A single sample is the source of the 30 T cell receptor beta chains below, sequenced in a study of Graves' ophthalmopathy and Graves' hyperthyroidism (dated by TCRdb to between 2018 and 2020). The instrument given in TCRdb is Illumina HiSeq 2000. TCR beta CDR3 regions were amplified from RNA transcripts for repertoire sequencing. HTBI primers and the Qiagen OneStep RT-PCR kit were used in a first-round RT-PCR, which was followed by a second-round multiplex PCR, size selection and purification. TCRdb applied fastp at Q25 and MiXCR to the public reads, then kept only in-frame beta chains. Each CDR3 protein appears once, grouped with its most common genes and DNA. The sample table shows 200,000 to 250,000 distinct CDR3 sequences, and around 42% are seen once. The ten largest clones represent roughly 50% of the sample. Sequencing was performed on peripheral blood. Receptors originate from an adult man with Graves' ophthalmopathy.

The chain couples TRBV5-1 to TRBJ2-7; 11 bases line up with TRBD2. V was pared by 2 bases and J by 6 bases, with 10 bases of the junction left unmatched. Germline CDR1 and CDR2: SGHRS and YFSETQ. The CDR3 runs 16 residues. The CDR3 DNA follows: TGCGCCAGCAGCTTCGGGACTAGCGGCGGTTTGGGCGAGCAGTACTTC. Protein: CASSFGTSGGLGEQYF.

This chain joins TRBV7-8 and TRBJ2-7; no reliable D call. Germline CDR1 is SGHVS and CDR2 is FQNEAQ. V lost 8 bases, J lost 2 bases, and 10 bases lay in between. This CDR3 has 12 residues. CDR3 DNA: TGTGCCAGCCTCGGCGGAACCTACGAGCAGTACTTC. This translates into CASLGGTYEQYF.

This clonotype has more than one count but fewer than ten. This chain links TRBV7-8 with TRBJ2-5; D might be TRBD1 or TRBD2, each matching 5 bases. Per the germline V gene, CDR1 is SGHVS and CDR2 is FQNEAQ. CDR3 length: 14 amino acids. Deletions cut 1 base from V and 9 bases from J, with 15 bases between. CDR3 sequence (DNA): TGTGCCAGCAGCTTAGGGGGCGGAGGTGAGGCCCAGTACTTC. Encoded protein: CASSLGGGGEAQYF.

The rearrangement joins TRBV7-6 to TRBJ2-6; TRBD1 agrees at 8 bases. Germline CDR1 SGHVS, CDR2 FNYEAQ. This CDR3 has 20 residues. The junction had 11 bases not matched to a gene; V was cut back by 0 bases and J by 1 base. The CDR3 nucleotides are TGTGCCAGCAGCTTAGCGCTTAGGACAGGGAGGCCGTCTGGGGCCAACGTCCTGACTTTC. Translating it yields CASSLALRTGRPSGANVLTF.

About this clonotype itself: An end of the junction differs from the germline gene, which may be a read error. This sequence joins TRBV10-3 and TRBJ1-1; maybe TRBD1 (6 bases). The CDR3 is 17 residues long. The germline CDR1 and CDR2 sequences are ENHRY and SYGVKD. This CDR3 is CASSSDPGTTMNTEAFF. In nucleotides, the CDR3 is TGTGCCAGCAGTTCGGACCCCGGGACAACCATGAACACTGAAGCTTTCTTT.

There are a few counts of this clonotype. The chain has TRBV20-1 and TRBJ1-5; D uncertain. CDR3 length: 15 residues. The V gene's germline CDR1 is DFQATT and CDR2 SNEGSKA (reference sequence). V was trimmed by 3 bases and J by 2 bases, leaving 14 bases between them. In nucleotides, the CDR3 is TGCAGTGCTAGCGCGGGAGGGTTTCGCAATCAGCCCCAGCATTTT. Translation: CSASAGGFRNQPQHF.

This clonotype has a handful of counts. This chain connects TRBV20-1 to TRBJ2-7, with 7 bases identical to TRBD1. V was pared by 7 bases and J by 0 bases, with 3 bases of the junction left unmatched. Germline CDR1 and CDR2: DFQATT and SNEGSKA (reference sequence). This CDR3 is 12 amino acids long. The CDR3 coding sequence is TGCAGTGGGACAGGTGACTCCTACGAGCAGTACTTC. Protein: CSGTGDSYEQYF.

The V call is TRBV20-1, the J call TRBJ1-2, with TRBD1 matching over 10 bases. V shed 6 bases, J shed 6 bases, and the junction held 7 bases outside the gene matches. The CDR3 extends over 13 amino acids. CDR1 DFQATT and CDR2 SNEGSKA come from the germline V gene (reference sequence). The CDR3 here is CSASTGGAHGYTF. In DNA, the CDR3 is TGCAGTGCGTCGACAGGGGGCGCCCATGGCTACACCTTC.

This clonotype was recorded many times. This sequence joins TRBV20-1 and TRBJ1-2; D unresolved. The CDR3 runs to 15 residues. The V and J ends lost 0 bases and 6 bases respectively, with 17 bases between them. CDR1 and CDR2 from the germline V gene are DFQATT and SNEGSKA (reference sequence). The CDR3 loop reads CSARDQVSQLDGYTF. DNA of the CDR3: TGCAGTGCTAGAGATCAGGTCAGCCAACTAGATGGCTACACCTTC.

This clonotype was observed a few times. The rearrangement uses TRBV6-6 and TRBJ2-7, with 7 bases that match TRBD1. Germline trimming cut 6 bases from V and 4 bases from J; bases unmatched to any gene: 12. The CDR3 has 15 amino acids. CDR1 is MNHNY, CDR2 SVGAGI, per germline (reference sequence). The CDR3 sequence is CASRIDGTAGYEQYF. Here the CDR3 DNA reads TGTGCCAGCAGAATCGATGGGACAGCTGGATACGAGCAGTACTTC.

This clonotype was found a few times. The chain recombines TRBV2 with TRBJ2-1; 12 nucleotides match TRBD1. Germline loops: CDR1 SNHLY, CDR2 FYNNEI. V shed 6 bases, J shed 10 bases, and the junction held 7 bases outside the gene matches. This CDR3 spans 14 amino acids. The CDR3 DNA is TGTGCCAGCAGGGGACAGGGGGCGCAGGGCGAGCAGTTCTTC. Its translation is CASRGQGAQGEQFF.

This clonotype has a handful of counts. The gene calls are TRBV7-2 and TRBJ2-7, with D maybe TRBD1 (6 bases). The CDR3 contains 16 residues. The V end lost 1 base, the J end lost 5 bases, and 18 bases lay between the germline ends. Germline V gene sequence: CDR1 SGHTA, CDR2 FQGNSA. Here the CDR3 DNA reads TGTGCCAGCAGCTTAGGGTGGGTCAGGGGTCAGGACGAGCAGTACTTC. The encoded protein is CASSLGWVRGQDEQYF.

This clonotype turned up a few times. The chain carries TRBV6-5 and TRBJ1-2; tentative D call: TRBD1 (5 bases). V lost 7 bases and J 10 bases, leaving 22 bases between the germline ends. From germline, CDR1 is MNHEY and CDR2 SVGAGI. The CDR3 has 14 amino acids. CDR3 coding DNA: TGTGCCAGCATCTCAACCGGGACGGAGGGCCTCTACACCTTC. Translation gives CASISTGTEGLYTF.

The rearrangement joins TRBV20-1 to TRBJ2-7; D is perhaps TRBD2 (5 bases). The germline V and J ends were trimmed by 5 bases and 1 base, with 9 bases remaining between them. The CDR3 sequence is 12 residues long. Germline V CDR1 and CDR2: DFQATT, SNEGSKA (reference sequence). The CDR3 sequence: CSAPGSSYEQYF. CDR3 bases: TGCAGTGCTCCGGGGTCTTCCTACGAGCAGTACTTC.

This chain joins TRBV27 and TRBJ2-5; 10 bases map to TRBD2. V lost 6 bases to trimming and J lost 5 bases; unmatched junction nucleotides: 6. This CDR3 region has 14 residues. Germline V gene sequence: CDR1 MNHEY, CDR2 SMNVEV (reference sequence). CDR3 region: CASRLAGAKETQYF. The CDR3, as DNA: TGTGCCAGCAGGCTAGCGGGGGCCAAGGAGACCCAGTACTTC.

The V gene is TRBV9, the J gene TRBJ1-3; TRBD1 agrees at 7 bases. Germline V gene lookup returns CDR1 SGDLS and CDR2 YYNGEE. The CDR3 length is 14 residues. V shed 4 bases, J shed 5 bases, and the junction held 6 bases outside the gene matches. The CDR3 region has the DNA TGTGCCAGCAGCTTAGAGGGACAGCGAAACACCATATATTTT. Residues: CASSLEGQRNTIYF.

The V gene is TRBV7-9, the J gene TRBJ1-6; unclear D gene. The CDR3 length is 18 residues. V shed 4 bases and J shed 0 bases, with 16 bases lying between them. Per germline, CDR1 SEHNR and CDR2 FQNEAQ (reference sequence). The CDR3 here is CASSSTPAVSSYNSPLHF. CDR3 coding DNA: TGTGCCAGCAGCTCTACTCCGGCGGTGAGCTCCTATAATTCACCCCTCCACTTT.

The rearrangement uses TRBV7-8 and TRBJ2-5; no firm D call. CDR3 length: 15 residues. Germline CDR1 and CDR2: SGHVS and FQNEAQ. The germline V and J ends were trimmed by 3 bases and 2 bases, with 13 bases remaining between them. The CDR3 here is CASSFGVGKQETQYF. The CDR3 DNA follows: TGTGCCAGCAGCTTTGGTGTGGGGAAGCAAGAGACCCAGTACTTC.

The chain couples TRBV7-9 to TRBJ1-2; possibly TRBD1 for D (6 bases). The V gene lost 2 bases and the J gene lost 6 bases, with 10 bases spanning the gap. Germline values: CDR1 SEHNR, CDR2 FQNEAQ (reference sequence). This CDR3 is built from 13 residues. CDR3: CASSLNAGDGYTF. The CDR3 coding sequence is TGTGCCAGCAGCTTAAACGCAGGGGATGGCTACACCTTC.

This clonotype was seen ten or more times. This chain links TRBV29-1 with TRBJ1-1; D gene unclear. The CDR3 is 11 residues long. Trimming left V 6 bases short and J 0 bases short, with 5 bases between. Germline V lookup: CDR1 SQVTM, CDR2 ANQGSEA. The CDR3 loop reads CSVELNTEAFF. The CDR3 DNA reads as TGCAGCGTGGAGTTGAACACTGAAGCTTTCTTT.

The V gene is TRBV2, the J gene TRBJ1-5; possibly TRBD1 for D (5 bases). Germline-derived CDR1 and CDR2 are SNHLY and FYNNEI. This CDR3 is 16 amino acids long. V lost 1 base to trimming and J lost 1 base, with 11 bases between them. In DNA form, the CDR3 reads TGTGCCAGCAGTGAAGATCTCGGGGGAAGCAATCAGCCCCAGCATTTT. It is translated as CASSEDLGGSNQPQHF.

This clonotype was seen only once. J is TRBJ1-4 and V is TRBV5-8; D might be TRBD1 (5 bases). The length of the CDR3 is 15 residues. Germline lookup yields CDR1 SGHTS and CDR2 YDEGEE. Trimming removed 8 bases from V and 3 bases from J, with 17 bases in between. CDR3 in amino acids: CASSIAAGSNEKLFF. The CDR3 bases are TGTGCCAGTAGTATAGCTGCAGGGTCTAATGAAAAACTGTTTTTT. The full variable domain, rest sourced from reference TRBV5-8 and TRBJ1-4, is EAGVTQSPTHLIKTRGQQATLRCSPISGHTSVYWYQQALGLGLQFLLWYDEGEERNRGNFPPRFSGRQFPNYSSELNVNALELEDSALYLCASSIAAGSNEKLFFGSGTQLSVL.

This rearrangement joins TRBV7-3 to TRBJ1-6, with a tentative D call TRBD1 (5 bases). The V and J ends lost 1 base and 9 bases respectively, with 10 bases between them. This CDR3 has 14 residues. Germline CDR1 and CDR2: SGHTA and FQGTGA. CDR3 region: CASSLNGGFSPLHF. CDR3 in DNA: TGTGCCAGCAGCTTAAACGGGGGTTTTTCACCCCTCCACTTT.

This chain connects TRBV4-1 to TRBJ1-1, with D possibly TRBD1 on 5 matching bases. Trimming removed 0 bases at V and 10 bases at J, with 12 bases between. The CDR3 has 13 residues. CDR1 MGHRA and CDR2 YSYEKL come from the germline V gene. The CDR3 DNA reads TGCGCCAGCAGCCAAGAGGTAGGAGGGGCAGCTTTCTTT. Amino acid sequence: CASSQEVGGAAFF.

This chain links TRBV6-6 with TRBJ2-7, with D unclear. V was cut by 6 bases and J by 6 bases, with 12 bases left in between. Germline CDR1 MNHNY, CDR2 SVGAGI (reference sequence). The CDR3 consists of 12 residues. The CDR3, as DNA: TGTGCCAGCAGCGCGGAGTTGGTCGAGCAGTACTTC. Translation: CASSAELVEQYF.

The rearrangement uses TRBV6-5 and TRBJ1-3; D not resolved. CDR1 is MNHEY, CDR2 SVGAGI, per germline. The CDR3 has 15 amino acids. Trimming shortened V by 2 bases and J by 4 bases, and 12 bases separated the two germline ends. The CDR3 region is CASSYQAGRGNTIYF. The CDR3 region has the DNA TGTGCCAGCAGTTACCAGGCAGGCAGAGGAAACACCATATATTTT.

This clonotype was seen a handful of times. CDR3 bases: TGTGCCAGCAGTTCCGACTGGGACAGTACCAATCAGCCCCAGCATTTT. This translates into CASSSDWDSTNQPQHF. The chain couples TRBV2 to TRBJ1-5; TRBD1 aligns across 7 bases. With V trimmed by 5 bases and J by 3 bases, 10 bases remained unmatched. This CDR3 has 16 residues. Germline V gives CDR1 SNHLY, CDR2 FYNNEI.

The chain carries TRBV10-3 and TRBJ2-5, with D maybe TRBD2 (7 bases). Trimming shortened V by 6 bases and J by 5 bases, and 16 bases separated the two germline ends. Germline V gene lookup returns CDR1 ENHRY and CDR2 SYGVKD. This CDR3 region has 14 residues. CDR3 sequence: CAIRNGGPRETQYF. The DNA of the CDR3 is TGTGCCATCAGGAACGGGGGGCCCCGGGAGACCCAGTACTTC.

This chain connects TRBV9 to TRBJ1-1; D is perhaps TRBD1 (5 bases). Germline CDR1 SGDLS, CDR2 YYNGEE. The length of the CDR3 is 13 residues. V gave up 6 bases and J gave up 3 bases, with 12 bases separating them. The CDR3 reads CASIERGDTEAFF. The CDR3 DNA follows: TGTGCCAGCATCGAGCGGGGGGACACTGAAGCTTTCTTT.

This clonotype appeared a few times. The chain combines TRBV12-3 or TRBV12-4 with TRBJ1-1; TRBD1 might be the D (6 bases). V lost 5 bases, J lost 9 bases, and 19 bases lay in between. The CDR3 consists of 14 residues. The CDR3 DNA is TGTGCCAGCAGTCCGAGGGCCGGACAGACCAAAGCTTTCTTT. Its protein is CASSPRAGQTKAFF.